Included here is one T cell receptor (beta chain) sequence, with context. Its antigen is as yet unknown. This record comes from a study of cytomegalovirus exposure and HLA in healthy donors. The PCR was carried out with 60 Vbeta primers and 13 Jbeta primers. Data came from immunoSEQ multiplex PCR; TCRdb stores just in-frame clones and leaves some out. Recorded for this sample: some 72,000 clones. The study's findings and limits: Later work found most CMV-associated TCR beta chains apparently HLA-restricted.

The CDR3 covers 12 residues. Germline CDR1 LNHNV, CDR2 YYDKDF (reference sequence). V dropped 7 bases and J dropped 4 bases, with 5 bases sitting between them. The source material was PBMCs. The V gene is TRBV15, the J gene TRBJ2-6, with a possible D match to TRBD2 (5 bases). The receptor was isolated from a man aged 30-40 years in good health and CMV-seronegative. CDR3 sequence (DNA): TGTGCCACCACGGGGGGGGCCAACGTCCTGACTTTC. Its translation: CATTGGANVLTF.